This is a list of T cell receptor beta chains from one sample in a study of PD-L1 blockade in urothelial cancer. The table came from immunoSEQ multiplex PCR; TCRdb's copy has only in-frame clones and leaves some out. The table shows 100,000 or so clones, with roughly nine tenths occurring only once. The material sequenced was PBMCs, taken around atezolizumab (anti-PD-L1) treatment. The receptors stem from a woman older than 75 with urothelial cancer. Both conserved end residues are part of each CDR3. Fields, in order: clone size, V gene, D gene, J gene, CDR3 protein, CDR3 DNA. The D gene is left open where the match is weak. Clone size is shown for a subset of rows, as once, few, many or a class of expanded clone.

-	TRBV11-2	TRBD1	TRBJ1-4	CASSLVARGHEKLFF	TGTGCCAGCAGCTTAGTGGCCAGGGGGCATGAAAAACTGTTTTTT
-	TRBV4-2	TRBD1	TRBJ2-7	CASSQDASGTGYYEQYF	TGTGCCAGCAGCCAAGACGCGTCCGGGACAGGATACTACGAGCAGTACTTC
-	TRBV19	TRBD1	TRBJ1-1	CASSIVTGGVAFF	TGTGCCAGTAGTATAGTGACAGGGGGCGTTGCTTTCTTT
-	TRBV28	TRBD1	TRBJ2-7	CASSTGQGLYEQYF	TGTGCCAGCAGTACCGGACAGGGGTTATACGAGCAGTACTTC
once	TRBV7-3	-	TRBJ2-2	CASSLNGGVNTGELFF	TGTGCCAGCAGCTTAAATGGCGGAGTGAACACCGGGGAGCTGTTTTTT
once	TRBV2	-	TRBJ2-2	CASSATGGGNGELFF	TGTGCCAGCAGCGCTACAGGGGGAGGGAACGGGGAGCTGTTTTTT
-	TRBV2	-	TRBJ1-4	CASSENRVANEKLFF	TGTGCCAGCAGTGAAAACAGGGTAGCGAACGAAAAACTGTTTTTT
few	TRBV7-9	-	TRBJ1-5	CASSLSGFGQPQHF	TGTGCCAGCAGCTTATCAGGGTTTGGGCAGCCCCAGCATTTT
once	TRBV5-6	TRBD2	TRBJ2-1	CASSLRRVGLAGLYNEQFF	TGTGCCAGCAGCTTGAGGAGGGTCGGGCTAGCGGGATTGTACAATGAGCAGTTCTTC
-	TRBV10-1	TRBD1	TRBJ1-1	CASAAGQGSSEAFF	TGCGCCAGCGCCGCGGGACAGGGAAGCTCTGAAGCTTTCTTT
-	TRBV5-1	TRBD2	TRBJ2-1	CASSEGTSGINEQFF	TGCGCCAGCAGCGAGGGGACTAGCGGGATCAATGAGCAGTTCTTC
-	TRBV28	-	TRBJ1-1	CASRVNRGAFF	TGTGCCAGCAGAGTGAATCGGGGAGCTTTCTTT
-	TRBV28	-	TRBJ1-1	CASQLFPRGEAFF	TGTGCCAGCCAATTATTTCCCAGGGGTGAAGCTTTCTTT
few	TRBV28	-	TRBJ1-2	CASIAVGGGYTF	TGTGCCAGCATAGCGGTTGGCGGTGGCTACACCTTC
-	TRBV30	-	TRBJ1-3	CAWSQIEENSGNTIYF	TGTGCCTGGAGTCAGATAGAGGAAAACTCTGGAAACACCATATATTTT
-	TRBV5-1	TRBD1	TRBJ2-2	CASTEGGQGPTGELFF	TGCGCCAGCACCGAGGGTGGACAGGGTCCGACCGGGGAGCTGTTTTTT
-	TRBV7-2	TRBD2	TRBJ2-5	CASSLAGRGGTQYF	TGTGCCAGCAGCTTAGCCGGGAGGGGGGGGACCCAGTACTTC
-	TRBV25-1	-	TRBJ2-7	CASSTANSRGEQYF	TGTGCCAGCAGTACAGCAAACTCTAGGGGCGAGCAGTACTTC
-	TRBV5-4	TRBD2	TRBJ2-7	CASSPGGERAFHEQYF	TGTGCCAGCAGCCCGGGGGGGGAGCGGGCCTTCCACGAGCAGTACTTC
-	TRBV6-1	-	TRBJ2-3	CASSEPERNTDTQYF	TGTGCCAGCAGTGAACCCGAGCGGAACACAGATACGCAGTATTTT
-	TRBV28	-	TRBJ1-2	CASSFLDYGYTF	TGTGCCAGCAGTTTCCTCGACTATGGCTACACCTTC
-	TRBV19	-	TRBJ2-3	CASSILASSTDTQYF	TGTGCCAGTAGTATCCTCGCGTCTAGCACAGATACGCAGTATTTT
-	TRBV4-2	TRBD2	TRBJ2-2	CASSQLGTSGTHTGELFF	TGTGCCAGCAGCCAACTAGGGACTAGCGGGACTCACACCGGGGAGCTGTTTTTT
-	TRBV6-1	TRBD1	TRBJ2-1	CASSDRQGGATTYNEQFF	TGTGCCAGCAGTGACCGACAGGGCGGCGCGACGACCTACAATGAGCAGTTCTTC
once	TRBV18	-	TRBJ1-5	CASSPPFRGMLGQPQHF	TGTGCCAGCTCACCCCCCTTTAGAGGGATGTTGGGACAGCCCCAGCATTTT
-	TRBV2	-	TRBJ1-2	CASSPRSAGGYGYTF	TGTGCCAGCAGTCCCCGAAGTGCGGGAGGCTATGGCTACACCTTC
-	TRBV28	TRBD2	TRBJ2-3	CASSLYSGASGRKDTQYF	TGTGCCAGCAGTTTATATTCCGGGGCTAGCGGGAGGAAAGATACGCAGTATTTT
-	TRBV5-8	TRBD2	TRBJ2-1	CASSLKSGALNEQFF	TGTGCCAGCAGCTTGAAAAGCGGGGCCCTGAATGAGCAGTTCTTC
-	TRBV5-6	-	TRBJ2-7	CASSLRASSYEQYF	TGTGCCAGCAGCTTGCGTGCGAGCTCCTACGAGCAGTACTTC
-	TRBV13	TRBD2	TRBJ2-1	CASSLTGGHNEQFF	TGTGCCAGCAGCTTAACGGGAGGACACAATGAGCAGTTCTTC
-	TRBV5-6	-	TRBJ1-3	CASSFDYSGNTIYF	TGTGCCAGCAGCTTCGACTACTCTGGAAACACCATATATTTT
-	TRBV28	-	TRBJ1-2	CASSLRTDPYGYTF	TGTGCCAGCAGTTTAAGGACAGACCCCTATGGCTACACCTTC
-	TRBV2	TRBD1	TRBJ1-4	CASSEGDREEEKLFF	TGTGCCAGCAGTGAAGGGGACAGGGAGGAGGAAAAACTGTTTTTT
-	TRBV5-1	TRBD2	TRBJ2-5	CASSWGSPSGLVGETQYF	TGCGCCAGCAGCTGGGGGTCCCCTAGCGGGCTTGTAGGGGAGACCCAGTACTTC
-	TRBV19	-	TRBJ2-6	CASSEVSGANVLTF	TGTGCCAGTAGTGAGGTTTCTGGGGCCAACGTCCTGACTTTC
-	TRBV5-4	-	TRBJ1-5	CASSYDTYSNQPQHF	TGTGCCAGCAGCTACGACACGTATAGCAATCAGCCCCAGCATTTT
-	TRBV11-1	-	TRBJ2-5	CASRLSSQPETQYF	TGTGCCAGCAGACTATCGTCCCAGCCAGAGACCCAGTACTTC
-	TRBV18	-	TRBJ1-3	CASSPDSSGNTIYF	TGTGCCAGCTCACCAGACAGCTCTGGAAACACCATATATTTT
few	TRBV28	-	TRBJ1-2	CASSSLIRAGYGYTF	TGTGCCAGCAGTTCATTGATCAGGGCTGGCTATGGCTACACCTTC
-	TRBV2	-	TRBJ2-5	CASSEGEAFRPQETQYF	TGTGCCAGCAGTGAAGGCGAGGCGTTTCGCCCCCAAGAGACCCAGTACTTC
-	TRBV6-4	-	TRBJ1-2	CASSAGANYGYTF	TGTGCCAGCAGTGCGGGGGCTAACTATGGCTACACCTTC
-	TRBV27	-	TRBJ1-1	CASSLYQGTGTEAFF	TGTGCCAGCAGTTTATATCAGGGAACGGGCACTGAAGCTTTCTTT
-	TRBV27	-	TRBJ1-2	CASSLGGVGGYTF	TGTGCCAGCAGTTTAGGCGGGGTGGGTGGCTACACCTTC